Listed below are T cell receptor beta chains from one sample, sequenced in a study of cytomegalovirus exposure and HLA in healthy donors. Generated by immunoSEQ multiplex PCR, the TCRdb table keeps only in-frame clones and is missing some. The sample has around 300,000 clones, about 75% seen once; the top ten hold under 3%. Sequencing input: PBMCs. Receptor source: a female donor in good health and CMV-seronegative. The CDR3 runs from the conserved cysteine through the conserved F or W. The D gene is left open where the match is weak. The listing skips clone size in some rows; elsewhere it reads once, few, many or a size class.

d_call | clone_size | j_call | v_call | cdr3_aa | cdr3_nt
. | . | TRBJ2-2 | TRBV5-1 | CASSLGDFFTGGLFF | TGCGCCAGCAGCTTGGGGGACTTCTTCACCGGGGGGCTGTTTTTT
. | . | TRBJ2-2 | TRBV4-1 | CASSPWGRISGELFF | TGCGCCAGCAGCCCTTGGGGCCGAATTTCCGGGGAGCTGTTTTTT
. | . | TRBJ2-7 | TRBV7-9 | CASSPLAPSYEQYF | TGTGCCAGCAGCCCCCTAGCTCCCTCCTACGAGCAGTACTTC
. | . | TRBJ2-7 | TRBV5-6 | CASSFDRFGLYEQYF | TGTGCCAGCAGCTTTGACAGGTTTGGGCTCTACGAGCAGTACTTC
TRBD2 | . | TRBJ2-3 | TRBV27 | CASSLSAGGADTQYF | TGTGCCAGCAGTTTATCTGCGGGAGGAGCAGATACGCAGTATTTT
TRBD1 | . | TRBJ2-2 | TRBV5-6 | CASSLVGQGSGELFF | TGTGCCAGCAGCTTGGTCGGACAGGGGAGCGGGGAGCTGTTTTTT
TRBD1 | few | TRBJ2-7 | TRBV28 | CASSPTGGGSYEQYF | TGTGCCAGCAGCCCGACAGGGGGCGGGTCCTACGAGCAGTACTTC
TRBD1 | . | TRBJ1-2 | TRBV27 | CASSLDGTGIGYGYTF | TGTGCCAGCAGTTTAGACGGGACAGGGATTGGGTATGGCTACACCTTC
TRBD1 | . | TRBJ2-7 | TRBV6-5 | CASSRDRQNEQYF | TGTGCCAGCAGTCGGGACAGGCAGAACGAGCAGTACTTC
. | . | TRBJ1-3 | TRBV5-4 | CASSAELTSGNTIYF | TGTGCCAGCAGCGCCGAGCTTACCTCTGGAAACACCATATATTTT
TRBD1 | . | TRBJ1-1 | TRBV27 | CASSLNRGRSEAFF | TGTGCCAGCAGTTTAAATAGGGGGCGGTCTGAAGCTTTCTTT
TRBD1 | . | TRBJ2-7 | TRBV27 | CASRTGSSRSYEQYF | TGTGCCAGCAGGACAGGGAGCTCAAGGTCCTACGAGCAGTACTTC